This record looks at one T cell receptor (beta chain) sequence and its context. It lacks a known antigen. Nothing much larger sits one base from this clone, and base qualities are not available. Between the V and J ends, shortened by 5 bases and 4 bases respectively, the junction contains 17 bases. From a lookup of the germline V gene, CDR1 and CDR2 are MNHEY and SVGAGI. Its CDR3 holds 15 amino acids, cysteine through phenylalanine. Just the 45-base CDR3 DNA is kept, in frame starting at base 1. This sample stems from a study of cytomegalovirus exposure and HLA in healthy donors (dated by TCRdb to about 2017). Context from the whole study: An earlier analysis of approximately 640 of the donors reported more than 250 Gb of sequence data and about 100 million unique TCR beta sequences from approximately 180 million T cells. The study aimed to test whether signatures of past pathogen exposure could be identified by cataloging public T cell receptors. A later genetic analysis used genome-wide SNP genotypes for about 60% of the roughly 700 donors, treating that subset as a discovery cohort. Among around 400 genotyped donors of the cohort, an average of about 240,000 unique TCR beta nucleotide sequences were sequenced per donor, roughly a sixth of them non-productive. Along with the roughly 670-subject first cohort, a separate validation cohort of over 90 different subjects was used. Alongside the repertoire data, information on donor age, sex, ethnicity and CMV serostatus was compiled. In an earlier analysis of roughly 580 of the donors, high-throughput TCR beta sequencing was used to judge whether each TCR beta V gene segment behaved as functional or pseudogenic. Because of strong linkage in the cohort, roughly five DR-DQ haplotypes were treated as single units for association and clustering. Among the roughly 380 genotyped donors, more than 70% belonged to the genetic ancestry cluster associated with self-reported Caucasian donors. Every discovery cohort repertoire had been produced on one sequencing platform. The study combined high-throughput TCR immunosequencing, statistical association of individual TCRs with disease status, and machine learning to predict cytomegalovirus infection status. An early release covering roughly 600 HLA-typed donors comprised about 300 gigabases of sequencing data and some 79 million unique TCR sequences. HLA typing covered class I and class II loci at four-digit resolution. To study patterns of TCR occurrence, a later analysis re-analyzed previously published TCR beta repertoires from several hundred donors and added high-resolution HLA genotyping. The later analysis used no new phenotypic data to find candidate immune exposures, relying instead on TCR beta sequences and their occurrence across donors. The study profiled the T cell repertoires of hundreds of subjects by immunosequencing and related them to cytomegalovirus serostatus. The number of donors typed differed by locus, with roughly 620-630 for A, B, C, DRB1 and DQB1, around 560 for DQA1, nearly 610 for DPA1, and around 450 for DPB1.

The library relied on the immunoSEQ multiplex PCR assay. For the multiplex PCR, a mixture combining 60 forward primers for TCR Vbeta segments and 13 reverse primers for TCR Jbeta segments was used. The CDR3 region of rearranged TCR beta genes was amplified from genomic DNA by a multiplex PCR assay. Amplified TCR beta libraries were sequenced as 87-base-pair reads on the Illumina HiSeq System. Regarding the original processing steps: A later analysis tallied roughly 76 million unique TCR beta chains across the 660 or so repertoires, and some 12 million of those chains were shared by two or more donors. A nearest-neighbor algorithm error-corrected the raw reads and collapsed the reads into unique sequences, merging closely related sequences to remove PCR and sequencing errors. CDR3 sequences were aligned to IMGT reference sequences to assign V, D and J gene segments. Each retained sequence needed at least a six-nucleotide match to both a V gene segment and a J gene segment. Rearrangements were classified as productive when the CDR3 lacked stop codons and remained in frame with V and J, and all other rearrangements were classified as non-productive. CDR3 was defined according to IMGT convention as the region running from the second conserved V-encoded cysteine to the conserved J-encoded phenylalanine. The earlier analysis of some 580 of the donors excluded any sequence lacking an unambiguous match to a single V gene segment. An earlier analysis of a few hundred of the donors called V segments functional above 56.7% productive rearrangements and segregating when the between-donor standard deviation exceeded 5%. A statistical classification framework was developed to diagnose cytomegalovirus status using the catalog of TCR beta chain sequences. A later analysis assigned V and J genes by comparing TCR nucleotide sequences with IMGT/GENE-DB human TR gene sequences. The TCRdist pipeline was used in a later analysis to assign CDR3 sequences and most-parsimonious VDJ recombination scenarios. In a later analysis, each TCR beta chain was defined by its CDR3 amino acid sequence together with its V-gene family, and reads without a unique V-gene family were excluded. As a way to deal with suspected cross-contamination and a sequencing artifact, a later analysis dropped more than 500 nucleotide sequences that were highly shared and had low generation probability. For each public chain, a later analysis derived a clonal expansion index from normalized ranks of inferred template counts within each repertoire. Generation probabilities in a later analysis came from a VDJ recombination model fitted to out-of-frame rearrangements, and those results were checked against IGoR. Hypergeometric tests were used in a later analysis to score TCR-TCR, TCR-HLA and TCR-CMV co-occurrence, with a repertoire-size bias correction applied to the TCR pairs. A later analysis estimated false discovery rates by permuting HLA or CMV assignments 20 times. In a later analysis, co-occurring TCRs were grouped using DBSCAN, and TCRdist sequence similarity was added for clustering within HLA-allele-positive subsets. Repertoires with fewer than 30,000 or more than 120,000 public chains were left out of co-occurrence clustering, as were a handful of repertoires with anomalous nucleotide sharing. In its TCRdb copy, this immuneACCESS table keeps in-frame sequences only and misses some clones. Where compared with another copy, unresolved V genes explain less than half of these, and the others have no known cause. V and J calls and clone size follow that table, whereas D and trimming were derived from the DNA. This sample is represented by about 90,000 clones; about two thirds of them were singletons. The ten top clones hold approximately 5% of the sample.

Summary of the overall study and its limitations: The classifier was reported to diagnose cytomegalovirus status with high specificity and sensitivity in both the original and validation cohorts. In a later analysis, 16,951 TCR beta sequences were associated with specific HLA alleles at a false discovery rate of 0.05. In a later analysis, several top co-occurrence clusters were reported to appear linked to parvovirus B19, influenza, CMV and Epstein-Barr virus. This cohort had only TCR beta chains sequenced, and the lack of alpha or paired-chain data limited which features could be detected. Compared with equally common non-associated chains, HLA-associated TCR beta chains in a later analysis were more clonally expanded and had lower generation probabilities. A later analysis found that TCR association rates varied across HLA loci, with DRB1 alleles showing the most associated TCRs and HLA-C alleles the fewest. The earlier analysis of fewer than 750 of the donors excluded around 17 rarely observed V segments, including chromosome 9 orphons, because counts were too low. A few of the identified cytomegalovirus-associated TCR beta chains were confirmed in vitro to be specific for cytomegalovirus antigens. According to a later analysis, most CMV-associated TCR beta chains appeared to be HLA-restricted, and the HLA associations seemed to be driven largely by CMV exposure. V-gene and J-gene trimming of TCR beta chains was associated with a missense DCLRE1C variant in a later genetic analysis, and the association was replicated in an independent cohort. A further reported finding was that TCR beta sequences accurately predicted the HLA-A and HLA-B alleles for most subjects in the first cohort. Across donors, most TCR sequences were observed very rarely, whereas some public TCRs were present in many individuals. Some IMGT-functional V segments, including TRBV6-2 and TRBV6-3, could not be distinguished by the 87-base-pair reads and were therefore excluded. Broadly in line with IMGT annotations, most TCR beta V segments showed up in productive rearrangements about 87% or about 30% of the time in an earlier analysis of roughly 590 of the donors. For the cohort, immune exposure information was limited to CMV serostatus. Correlated functional status among segregating V segments might reflect linkage disequilibrium, but an unknown experimental factor could not be ruled out. A cluster of highly shared sequence variants was judged likely to be a technical artifact of the sequencing pipeline. A total of about 180 TCR beta chains were listed by the study as associated with cytomegalovirus. Compared with the approximately 670-donor mean, donors in an Asian-associated ancestry cluster had fewer N-insertions in productive TCRs, according to a later genetic analysis. When HLA alleles, especially DR and DQ, strongly co-occurred, attributing TCR associations to individual alleles was difficult. Sequencing depth was assumed to be roughly uniform across donors in the presence/absence analyses, though that assumption may not hold. The authors suggested that the approach could potentially be extended to other disease states and immunological phenotypes. Because HLA typing was unavailable for some donors at each locus, only the typed subset was used in association tests.

The cohort consisted of 600 to 700 healthy bone marrow donors. All cohort members were sampled while nominally healthy, although unrecorded immune exposures were likely present. The donor tested CMV seropositive, placing the donor among the 289 seropositive members of the cohort. Each donor provided a peripheral blood sample, and peripheral blood mononuclear cells were used for TCR beta sequencing. Genomic DNA was extracted from the blood cell samples with the Qiagen DNeasy Blood Extraction Kit. This TCR was recovered from a woman aged 30 to 39 in good health and CMV-seropositive. Sequencing was carried out using PBMCs. The receptor chain draws on TRBV6-5 and TRBJ1-2, with the D gene not clear enough to name. CDR3 sequence: CASSRSGLKSYGYTF. The bases are TGTGCCAGCAGTCGGTCGGGTCTCAAGTCCTATGGCTACACCTTC.